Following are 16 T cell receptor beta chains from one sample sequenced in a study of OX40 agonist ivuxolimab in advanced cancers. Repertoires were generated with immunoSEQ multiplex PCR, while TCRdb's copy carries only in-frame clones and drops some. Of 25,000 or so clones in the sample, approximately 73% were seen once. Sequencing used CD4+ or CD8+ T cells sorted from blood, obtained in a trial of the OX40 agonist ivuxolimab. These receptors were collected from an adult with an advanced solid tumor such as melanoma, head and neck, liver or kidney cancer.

In DNA form, the CDR3 reads TGCAGCTTCTTACGTGCGGGGGGCTACAATGAGCAGTTCTTC. It encodes CSFLRAGGYNEQFF. The rearrangement joins TRBV29-1 to TRBJ2-1; 8 bases align to TRBD2. Germline values: CDR1 SQVTM, CDR2 ANQGSEA. V trimming: 8 bases; J trimming: 3 bases; junction bases outside the gene matches: 9. The CDR3 has 14 residues.

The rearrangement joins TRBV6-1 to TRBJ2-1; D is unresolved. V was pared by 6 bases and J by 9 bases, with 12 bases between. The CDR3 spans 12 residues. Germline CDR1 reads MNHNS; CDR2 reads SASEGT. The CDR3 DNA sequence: TGTGCCAGCAGCCTCGGGTTGGTTGAGCAGTTCTTC. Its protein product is CASSLGLVEQFF.

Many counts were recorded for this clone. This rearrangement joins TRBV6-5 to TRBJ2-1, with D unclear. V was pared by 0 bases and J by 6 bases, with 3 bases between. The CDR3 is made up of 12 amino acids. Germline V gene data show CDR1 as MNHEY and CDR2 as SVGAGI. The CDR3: CASSYSGNEQFF. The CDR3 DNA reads TGTGCCAGCAGTTACTCCGGCAATGAGCAGTTCTTC.

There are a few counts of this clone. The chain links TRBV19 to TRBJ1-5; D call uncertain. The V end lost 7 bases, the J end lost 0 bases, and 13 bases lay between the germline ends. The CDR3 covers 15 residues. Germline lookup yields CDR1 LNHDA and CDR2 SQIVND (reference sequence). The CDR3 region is CASIAAYHSNQPQHF. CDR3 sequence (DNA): TGTGCCAGTATCGCGGCATACCATAGCAATCAGCCCCAGCATTTT.

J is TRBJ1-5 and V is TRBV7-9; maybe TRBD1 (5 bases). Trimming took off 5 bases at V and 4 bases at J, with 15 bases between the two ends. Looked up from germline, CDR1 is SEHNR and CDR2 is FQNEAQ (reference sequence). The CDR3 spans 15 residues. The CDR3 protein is CASSPFVSGNQPQHF. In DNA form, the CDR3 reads TGTGCCAGCAGCCCATTTGTATCAGGGAATCAGCCCCAGCATTTT.

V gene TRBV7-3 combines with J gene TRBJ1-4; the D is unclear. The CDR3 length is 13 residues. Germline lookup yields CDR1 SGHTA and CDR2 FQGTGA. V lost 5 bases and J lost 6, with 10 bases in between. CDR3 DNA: TGTGCCAGCAGCCCCCGGTTGGATGAAAAACTGTTTTTT. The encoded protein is CASSPRLDEKLFF. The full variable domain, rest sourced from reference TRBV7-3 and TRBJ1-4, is GAGVSQTPSNKVTEKGKYVELRCDPISGHTALYWYRQSLGQGPEFLIYFQGTGAADDSGLPNDRFFAVRPEGSVSTLKIQRTERGDSAVYLCASSPRLDEKLFFGSGTQLSVL.

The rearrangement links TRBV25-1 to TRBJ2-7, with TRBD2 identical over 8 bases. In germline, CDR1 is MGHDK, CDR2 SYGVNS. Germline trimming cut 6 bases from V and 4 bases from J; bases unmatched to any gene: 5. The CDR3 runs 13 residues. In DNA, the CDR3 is TGTGCCAGCAGGGCGGGGGGATCTTACGAGCAGTACTTC. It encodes CASRAGGSYEQYF.

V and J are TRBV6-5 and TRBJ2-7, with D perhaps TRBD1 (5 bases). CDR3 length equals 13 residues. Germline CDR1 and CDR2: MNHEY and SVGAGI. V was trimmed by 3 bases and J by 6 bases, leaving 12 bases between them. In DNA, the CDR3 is TGTGCCAGCAGTTATTCCCCAAGGGGCGAGCAGTACTTC. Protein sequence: CASSYSPRGEQYF.

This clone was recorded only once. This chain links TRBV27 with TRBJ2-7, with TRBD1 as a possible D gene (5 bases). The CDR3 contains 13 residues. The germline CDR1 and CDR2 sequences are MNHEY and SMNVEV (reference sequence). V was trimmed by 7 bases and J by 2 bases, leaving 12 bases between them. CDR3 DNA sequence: TGTGCCAGCACCTATGGGGCAACCTACGAGCAGTACTTC. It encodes CASTYGATYEQYF.

The CDR3 spells CASSLGATNEKLFF. For the CDR3, the DNA is TGTGCCAGCAGCTTAGGTGCAACTAATGAAAAACTGTTTTTT. The chain couples TRBV7-8 to TRBJ1-4; D ambiguous. V dropped 1 base and J dropped 0 bases, with 3 bases sitting between them. The length of the CDR3 is 14 residues. Germline V lookup: CDR1 SGHVS, CDR2 FQNEAQ. Together with reference TRBV7-8 and TRBJ1-4, the CDR3 gives the full variable domain: GAGVSQSPRYKVAKRGQDVALRCDPISGHVSLFWYQQALGQGPEFLTYFQNEAQLDKSGLPSDRFFAERPEGSVSTLKIQRTQQEDSAVYLCASSLGATNEKLFFGSGTQLSVL.

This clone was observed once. For the CDR3, the DNA is TGCGCCAGCAGGTATGAGGATACGCAGTATTTT. As protein: CASRYEDTQYF. V is TRBV5-1 and J is TRBJ2-3; D is unclear. CDR1 is SGHRS and CDR2 is YFSETQ in the germline V gene. Trimming removed 5 bases from V and 6 bases from J, with 7 bases in between. This CDR3 has 11 amino acids.

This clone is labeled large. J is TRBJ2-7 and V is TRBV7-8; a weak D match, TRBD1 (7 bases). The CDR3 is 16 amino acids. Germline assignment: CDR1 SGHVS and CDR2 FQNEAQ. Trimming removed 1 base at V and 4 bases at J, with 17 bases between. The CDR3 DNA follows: TGTGCCAGCAGCTTAGATCCCCGCAGGGGGGTGTACGAGCAGTACTTC. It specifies CASSLDPRRGVYEQYF.

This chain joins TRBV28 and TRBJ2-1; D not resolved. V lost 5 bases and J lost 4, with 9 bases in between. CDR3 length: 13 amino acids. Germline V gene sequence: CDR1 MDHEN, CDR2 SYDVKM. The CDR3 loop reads CASSPDGYNEQFF. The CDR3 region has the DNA TGTGCCAGCAGTCCGGACGGGTACAATGAGCAGTTCTTC.

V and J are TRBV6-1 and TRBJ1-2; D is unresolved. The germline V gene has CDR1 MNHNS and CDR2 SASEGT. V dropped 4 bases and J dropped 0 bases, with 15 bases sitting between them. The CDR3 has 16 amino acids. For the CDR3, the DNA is TGTGCCAGCAGTGCGGGCAGGTCCCTAGCTAACTATGGCTACACCTTC. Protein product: CASSAGRSLANYGYTF.

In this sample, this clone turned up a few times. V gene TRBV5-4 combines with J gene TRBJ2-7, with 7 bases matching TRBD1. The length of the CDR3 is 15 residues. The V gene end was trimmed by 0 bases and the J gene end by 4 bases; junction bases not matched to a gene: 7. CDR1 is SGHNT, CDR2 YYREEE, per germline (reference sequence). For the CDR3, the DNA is TGTGCCAGCAGCTTGGCCGGGACAGTGACTTACGAGCAGTACTTC. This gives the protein CASSLAGTVTYEQYF.

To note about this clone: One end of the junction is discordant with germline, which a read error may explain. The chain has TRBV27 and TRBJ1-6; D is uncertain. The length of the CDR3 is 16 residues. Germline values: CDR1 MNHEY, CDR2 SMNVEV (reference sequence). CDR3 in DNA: TGTGCCAGCAGTCTATCGTGGGCGGGTACCAATTCACCCCTCCACTTT. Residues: CASSLSWAGTNSPLHF.